A selection of T cell receptor beta chains follows, all from one sample in a study of blood T cell repertoires in COVID-19. Libraries were prepared by immunoSEQ multiplex PCR; TCRdb keeps only in-frame clonotypes and omits some of them. Among about 190,000 clones listed, approximately 78% were seen once. What was sequenced was peripheral blood. All receptors derive from a woman older than 75 with active or convalescent COVID-19. The CDR3 runs from the conserved cysteine through the conserved F or W. The order of the fields is V gene, J gene, D gene, clone size, CDR3 DNA, CDR3 protein. The D gene is left open where the match is weak. For some rows the clone size is stated as once, few or many, or as a class when expanded; others skip it.

>TRBV27|TRBJ2-4|NA|once
TGTGCCAGCAGGGGGGCCAGGGGAGCCAAAAACATTCAGTACTTC
CASRGARGAKNIQYF
>TRBV5-1|TRBJ1-5|TRBD1|NA
TGCGCCAGCTCAGAGTCCGGACAGGGTGGGCATCAGCCCCAGCATTTT
CASSESGQGGHQPQHF
>TRBV10-3|TRBJ1-1|TRBD1|NA
TGTGCCATCAGTGAGTCGATACTGGGACAGGGGGGCAAAGGGGTTCATGGGAACACTGAAGCTTTCTTT
CAISESILGQGGKGVHGNTEAFF
>TRBV6-6|TRBJ1-1|TRBD1|NA
TGTGCCAGCAGGACAGGGGGCCCCAACACTGAAGCTTTCTTT
CASRTGGPNTEAFF
>TRBV2|TRBJ2-1|TRBD1|NA
TGTGCCAGCAGAGCAGGACAGGTAAAGTTCTTC
CASRAGQVKFF
>TRBV5-1|TRBJ2-6|TRBD1|NA
TGCGCCAGCAACTCCGGGACAGGTGTCTCTGGGGCCAACGTCCTGACTTTC
CASNSGTGVSGANVLTF
>TRBV4-1|TRBJ1-3|NA|few
TGCGCCAGCAGCCAAGTTCAGGGAAACTCTGGAAACACCATATATTTT
CASSQVQGNSGNTIYF
>TRBV19|TRBJ1-5|NA|NA
TGTGCCAGTAGTATTATAAGGGGAGGCGGCAGCAATCAGCCCCAGCATTTT
CASSIIRGGGSNQPQHF
>TRBV3-1/TRBV3-2|TRBJ2-3|TRBD2|NA
TGTGCCAGCAGCCCCCACCGGGAAGCGGGGGGGAGCACAGATACGCAGTATTTT
CASSPHREAGGSTDTQYF
>TRBV7-9|TRBJ1-5|TRBD1|few
TGTGCCAGCAGCTATACAGGGGGCCAGCCCCAGCATTTT
CASSYTGGQPQHF
>TRBV4-1|TRBJ2-7|TRBD2|few
TGCGCCAGCAGCCAAGCCCCGACTAGCGGAACCTACGAGCAGTACTTC
CASSQAPTSGTYEQYF
>TRBV28|TRBJ1-3|NA|NA
TGTGCCAGCAGTTCGGGAGGGGCTGGAAACACCATATATTTT
CASSSGGAGNTIYF
>TRBV3-1/TRBV3-2|TRBJ1-1|NA|NA
TGTGCCAGCAGCCAAGGGCACCGGAACACTGAAGCTTTCTTT
CASSQGHRNTEAFF
>TRBV10-2|TRBJ2-1|TRBD2|NA
TGCGCCAGCAGTCCGATTGGTAGCGGGGGGCTGGATGAGCAGTTCTTC
CASSPIGSGGLDEQFF
>TRBV2|TRBJ2-3|TRBD2|NA
TGTGCCAGCAGTATGACTAGCGGGGGGGCAGATACGCAGTATTTT
CASSMTSGGADTQYF
>TRBV20-1|TRBJ2-5|NA|NA
TGCAGTGCTGCTCGGGGGACCCAGTACTTC
CSAARGTQYF
>TRBV23-1|TRBJ1-1|NA|NA
TGCGCCAGCAGTCAATCGACGGGGAGGGACACTGAAGCTTTCTTT
CASSQSTGRDTEAFF
>TRBV2|TRBJ2-7|NA|NA
TGTGCCAGCAGTGACAGGGTCCCCTACGAGCAGTACTTC
CASSDRVPYEQYF
>TRBV7-2|TRBJ2-1|NA|NA
TGTGCCAGCAGCCGGACGACTGGGAGCTCCTACAATGAGCAGTTCTTC
CASSRTTGSSYNEQFF
>TRBV28|TRBJ1-2|NA|NA
TGTGCCAGCAGTCTCAAACAGGACAGTATATCCATTAACTATGGCTACACCTTC
CASSLKQDSISINYGYTF
>TRBV27|TRBJ1-2|NA|few
TGTGCCAGCAGTTTATCTGGCAGGGGTTATGGTAGCTATGGCTACACCTTC
CASSLSGRGYGSYGYTF
>TRBV29-1|TRBJ2-3|TRBD2|once
TGCAGCGTTGAAAGGCGGGGACTAGCGGGGGGGCCTGGTACGCAGTATTTT
CSVERRGLAGGPGTQYF
>TRBV9|TRBJ1-3|NA|NA
TGTGCCAGCAGCCCCGGACAGTCCAAGTATCTCAGCTCTGGAAACACCATATATTTT
CASSPGQSKYLSSGNTIYF
>TRBV7-2|TRBJ2-3|NA|few
TGTGCCAGCAGCTTAGACAGGTCTATAGATACGCAGTATTTT
CASSLDRSIDTQYF
>TRBV5-6|TRBJ2-7|NA|once
TGTGCCAGCAGCTTGCGAGGTCTTTACGAGCAGTACTTC
CASSLRGLYEQYF
>TRBV6-6|TRBJ1-5|NA|NA
TGTGCCAGCAGTTACGTGGAGGGCCAGCCCCAGCATTTT
CASSYVEGQPQHF
>TRBV27|TRBJ2-1|TRBD2|NA
TGTGCCAGCACCTTGATGCCTACGGGACTAGCGAATGAGCAGTTCTTC
CASTLMPTGLANEQFF
>TRBV5-4|TRBJ2-5|NA|NA
TGTGCCAGCAGTTCCAGGGTAGAGACCCAGTACTTC
CASSSRVETQYF
>TRBV4-2|TRBJ1-2|TRBD1|NA
TGTGCCAGCAGCTCACCAATGCAGGGGGCGGCGGGCTACACCTTC
CASSSPMQGAAGYTF
>TRBV11-2|TRBJ1-2|NA|NA
TGTGCCAGCAGCTTAACGGGGGGTAACTATGGCTACACCTTC
CASSLTGGNYGYTF
>TRBV5-8|TRBJ1-1|TRBD1|NA
TGTGCCGAAGCCGAAAAGGGGGCGCGAAACACTGAAGCTTTCTTT
CAEAEKGARNTEAFF
>TRBV28|TRBJ2-3|NA|NA
TGTGCCAGCAACCCCACTGGTCGGGGGAGCACAGATACGCAGTATTTT
CASNPTGRGSTDTQYF
>TRBV24-1|TRBJ1-5|NA|few
TGTGCCACCAGTGATACAACAGGGTCATATAGCAATCAGCCCCAGCATTTT
CATSDTTGSYSNQPQHF
>TRBV23-1|TRBJ1-1|NA|NA
TGCGCCAGCAGTCAATTCTCATCAGGGGCATGGACTGAAGCTTTCTTT
CASSQFSSGAWTEAFF
>TRBV5-4|TRBJ2-5|NA|NA
TGTGCCAGCAGCTTGGTTAGATCGGAGACCCAGTACTTC
CASSLVRSETQYF
>TRBV7-9|TRBJ2-5|TRBD1|NA
TGTGCCAGCAGCTTACGACAGGGCCAAGAGACCCAGTACTTC
CASSLRQGQETQYF
>TRBV5-1|TRBJ2-1|TRBD2|NA
TGCGCCAGCAGCCGAACGGGGGGGTCACGCTACAATGAGCAGTTCTTC
CASSRTGGSRYNEQFF
>TRBV5-4|TRBJ2-7|TRBD1|few
TGTGCCAGCAGCGACGACAGGGGCCCTTTTGAGCAGTACTTC
CASSDDRGPFEQYF
>TRBV4-1|TRBJ2-2|NA|NA
TGCGCCAGCAGCCAAGAATGGAGAGGGTTGCCCGGGGAGCTGTTTTTT
CASSQEWRGLPGELFF
>TRBV27|TRBJ2-3|TRBD2|NA
TGTGCCAGCAGCCAGATAGCGGGGGGCGGCCCAGATACGCAGTATTTT
CASSQIAGGGPDTQYF
>TRBV12-3/TRBV12-4|TRBJ1-1|NA|once
TGTGCCAGCAGTTTCGGTGGCACTGAAGCTTTCTTT
CASSFGGTEAFF